The 21 T cell receptor beta chains given below trace back to one sample, sequenced in a study of blood T cell repertoires in COVID-19. Clones were read by immunoSEQ multiplex PCR, and TCRdb kept only the in-frame ones, dropping some. The profile covers 250,000 or so clones, with approximately 86% appearing a single time and nearly 2% taken by the ten largest. Material for sequencing was peripheral blood. Receptors originate from a man aged 25-45 years with active or convalescent COVID-19.

A single count supports this clone. The rearrangement links TRBV4-2 to TRBJ2-2; the D gene is possibly TRBD2 (6 bases). The length of the CDR3 is 14 residues. V dropped 4 bases and J dropped 7 bases, with 13 bases sitting between them. Germline values: CDR1 LGHNA, CDR2 YNFKEQ. CDR3 nucleotide sequence: TGTGCCAGCAGCCGAGATATGCGGGGCGGGGAGCTGTTTTTT. Translated, it gives CASSRDMRGGELFF.

Of note for this clone: One end of the junction fails to match germline, which may point to a read error. The V and J genes are TRBV3-1 (or the pseudogene TRBV3-2) and TRBJ2-1; 10 bases align to TRBD2. Germline V gene lookup returns CDR1 LGHDT and CDR2 YNNKEL (reference sequence). The CDR3 sequence is 18 residues long. Here the CDR3 DNA reads TGTGCCAGCTGCCAGCGGGGGGGATTTGGGTCCTCCTACAATGAGCAGTTCTTC. It translates to CASCQRGGFGSSYNEQFF.

This clone was counted between two and nine times. The CDR3 DNA reads TGTGCCTGGAGTATCTCGATCTACTACGAGCAGTACTTC. Its translation is CAWSISIYYEQYF. The chain couples TRBV30 to TRBJ2-7, with no clear D. The ends were cut back, 2 bases at V and 3 bases at J, with 11 bases in the middle. CDR3 length: 13 amino acids. Germline lookup yields CDR1 GTSNPN and CDR2 SVGIG (reference sequence).

This clone showed up many times. The chain is built from TRBV13 and TRBJ2-1, with TRBD1 as a possible D gene (6 bases). Germline assignment: CDR1 PRHDT and CDR2 FYEKMQ (reference sequence). The V end was cut by 4 bases, the J end by 8 bases, with 12 bases between. This CDR3 has 13 amino acids. CDR3 loop: CASSSPRQDEQFF. Written as DNA, the CDR3 is TGTGCCAGCAGCTCGCCACGACAGGATGAGCAGTTCTTC.

The chain links TRBV6-6 to TRBJ1-1; unclear D gene. Germline CDR1 and CDR2: MNHNY and SVGAGI (reference sequence). The CDR3 sequence is 13 residues long. The ends were cut back, 4 bases at V and 1 base at J, with 7 bases in the middle. The CDR3 loop is CASSSVRNTEAFF. The CDR3 bases are TGTGCCAGCAGTTCCGTGCGGAACACTGAAGCTTTCTTT.

This sequence joins TRBV18 and TRBJ2-2, with 7 bases lining up with TRBD1. The J segment lost 0 bases and the V segment lost 4 bases, leaving 8 bases of the junction unmatched. This CDR3 has 17 amino acids. Germline loops: CDR1 KGHSH, CDR2 LQKENI. DNA for the CDR3: TGTGCCAGCTCACTTCAATGGACAGGCCCGAACACCGGGGAGCTGTTTTTT. It specifies CASSLQWTGPNTGELFF.

The rearrangement joins TRBV19 to TRBJ1-5; perhaps TRBD1 as D (6 bases). This CDR3 region has 14 residues. V lost 6 bases to trimming and J lost 12 bases, with 21 bases between them. Germline V lookup: CDR1 LNHDA, CDR2 SQIVND (reference sequence). As DNA, the CDR3 is TGTGCCAGTAGCAACCTAGGGGGGGGACCCGGCCAGCATTTT. It encodes CASSNLGGGPGQHF.

The genes are TRBV5-1 and TRBJ2-1; D is unresolved. Germline-derived CDR1 and CDR2 are SGHRS and YFSETQ. Trimming took 3 bases from V and 5 from J, leaving 15 bases between them. The CDR3 sequence is 15 residues long. CDR3 amino acids: CASSYDTDGNNEQFF. The CDR3 DNA sequence: TGCGCCAGCAGCTACGACACCGACGGAAACAATGAGCAGTTCTTC.

This clone was observed a single time. This chain uses TRBV7-9 with TRBJ2-1, with D possibly matching TRBD2 (6 bases). CDR3 length equals 13 residues. V dropped 1 base and J dropped 7 bases, with 8 bases sitting between them. Germline values: CDR1 SEHNR, CDR2 FQNEAQ (reference sequence). CDR3 DNA: TGTGCCAGCAGCTTAGTTGGGGGGAATGAGCAGTTCTTC. Protein: CASSLVGGNEQFF.

The J gene is TRBJ1-2, the V gene TRBV9, with 7 positions matching TRBD1. Per the germline V gene, CDR1 is SGDLS and CDR2 is YYNGEE. Losses at the gene ends were 4 bases for V and 4 bases for J; bases not matched to a gene: 4. CDR3 length: 13 amino acids. The CDR3 sequence is CASSPGDSYGYTF. CDR3 DNA: TGTGCCAGCAGCCCAGGGGACAGCTATGGCTACACCTTC.

The chain combines TRBV3-1 (or the pseudogene TRBV3-2) with TRBJ2-7; unclear D gene. V gave up 1 base and J gave up 6 bases, with 13 bases separating them. Germline V gene lookup returns CDR1 LGHDT and CDR2 YNNKEL (reference sequence). The CDR3 spans 14 residues. The CDR3 DNA reads TGTGCCAGCAGCCAAGCAGGTAGAATGGCCGAGCAGTACTTC. Protein product: CASSQAGRMAEQYF.

The rearrangement links TRBV29-1 to TRBJ1-1; D may be TRBD1 (5 bases). This CDR3 spans 13 amino acids. CDR1 and CDR2 from the germline V gene are SQVTM and ANQGSEA. The V and J ends lost 6 bases and 4 bases respectively, with 15 bases between them. The CDR3 sequence is CSVSQGGGTEAFF. The CDR3 DNA reads as TGCAGCGTGAGTCAGGGAGGCGGCACTGAAGCTTTCTTT.

This clone was counted once. This chain connects TRBV19 to TRBJ2-6, with D maybe TRBD1 (5 bases). Trimming stripped 3 bases from V and 2 bases from J, with 11 bases between. This CDR3 region has 16 residues. Germline V gives CDR1 LNHDA, CDR2 SQIVND (reference sequence). The CDR3 region has the DNA TGTGCCAGTAGTATTCAGGGCGAGGCTGGGGCCAACGTCCTGACTTTC. Translation: CASSIQGEAGANVLTF.

This clone was seen repeatedly, ten times or more. The chain combines TRBV19 with TRBJ1-1; no reliable D call. The CDR3 consists of 12 residues. CDR1 LNHDA and CDR2 SQIVND come from the germline V gene (reference sequence). Trimming shortened V by 10 bases and J by 5 bases, and 14 bases separated the two germline ends. Here the CDR3 reads CATRRGRTEAFF. The CDR3 coding sequence is TGTGCCACCAGGAGAGGGAGGACTGAAGCTTTCTTT.

This chain connects TRBV5-1 to TRBJ1-5; D might be TRBD1 (6 bases). The CDR3 spans 15 residues. Trimming left V 6 bases short and J 0 bases short, with 13 bases between. CDR1 is SGHRS, CDR2 YFSETQ, per germline. The CDR3 DNA reads TGCGCCAGCAAGCCGGGACACGATAGCAATCAGCCCCAGCATTTT. Amino acid sequence: CASKPGHDSNQPQHF.

This chain links TRBV6-5 with TRBJ1-1; unclear D gene. This CDR3 contains 16 residues. Trimming removed 3 bases from V and 0 bases from J, with 14 bases in between. Germline CDR1 MNHEY, CDR2 SVGAGI. Here the CDR3 DNA reads TGTGCCAGCAGTTATGGGTTTGGAGTACTGAACACTGAAGCTTTCTTT. It yields the protein CASSYGFGVLNTEAFF.

The chain uses TRBV7-8 and TRBJ2-1; D ambiguous. Trimming cost V 5 bases and J 6 bases, with 11 bases left between them. The CDR3 is made up of 13 amino acids. Germline V gene lookup returns CDR1 SGHVS and CDR2 FQNEAQ. CDR3 in DNA: TGTGCCAGCAGCCCCACAACCCGCAATGAGCAGTTCTTC. This translates into CASSPTTRNEQFF.

The chain is built from TRBV11-2 and TRBJ2-5; D might be TRBD2 (6 bases). The V end lost 2 bases, the J end lost 1 base, and 11 bases lay between the germline ends. The CDR3 contains 15 residues. CDR1 SGHAT and CDR2 FQNNGV come from the germline V gene. CDR3 in amino acids: CASSLRRGLQETQYF. CDR3 in DNA: TGTGCCAGCAGCTTAAGGCGGGGCCTCCAAGAGACCCAGTACTTC.

The genes are TRBV2 and TRBJ2-5, with D maybe TRBD2 (5 bases). Germline V gene data show CDR1 as SNHLY and CDR2 as FYNNEI. V lost 6 bases, J lost 1 base, and 15 bases lay in between. The CDR3 has 15 residues. Here the CDR3 reads CASRLEQSSQETQYF. The CDR3 DNA reads TGTGCCAGCAGACTAGAACAGTCAAGCCAAGAGACCCAGTACTTC.

The rearrangement joins TRBV19 to TRBJ2-7, with 7 positions matching TRBD2. The CDR3 runs to 15 residues. CDR1 and CDR2 (germline): LNHDA, SQIVND (reference sequence). The ends lost 1 base at V and 4 bases at J; junction bases unmatched: 7. The CDR3, as DNA: TGTGCCAGTAGTATAGTTCCAGCGGGGACGTACGAGCAGTACTTC. Its protein is CASSIVPAGTYEQYF.

The genes are TRBV5-1 and TRBJ1-4; D remains ambiguous. CDR1 and CDR2 (germline): SGHRS, YFSETQ. V lost 4 bases, J lost 2 bases, and 15 bases lay in between. The CDR3 totals 16 residues. CDR3 DNA sequence: TGCGCCAGCAGCACCGGCGATTCCGGGACTAATGAAAAACTGTTTTTT. Translation: CASSTGDSGTNEKLFF.